This TCR beta chain was recorded in a study of shared clonotypes between healthy human individuals. The CDR3 comprises 15 residues, both ends counted. The donors were all Caucasian adults (living in Nashville, Tennessee). Details on this clone: It is unclear where the CDR3 begins or ends on the DNA, so no DNA is shown, and the CDR3 is as TCRdb lists it.

Data came from immunoSEQ multiplex PCR; TCRdb stores just in-frame clones and leaves some out. The sample holds 950,000 to 1,300,000 clones, about 80% seen once. The TCR was taken from a man aged 18 to 30 in good health. The source material was memory CD4+ T cells sorted from blood. Subset here: CD45RA-negative fraction. The J gene is TRBJ2-3, the V gene TRBV21-1; TRBD1, the table's D call, was not compared with the DNA. TRBV21-1 has pseudogene status. The CDR3 reads CASSKFGTGTDTQYF.